One sample yielded the 5 T cell receptor beta chains listed below, sequenced in a study of OX40 agonist ivuxolimab in advanced cancers. The protocol was immunoSEQ multiplex PCR, while the TCRdb copy is restricted to in-frame clones and leaves out a portion. The sample lists about 74,000 clones; about 90% were seen once. The sample in question was CD4+ or CD8+ T cells sorted from blood, obtained in a trial of the OX40 agonist ivuxolimab. The receptor source for this set is an adult with an advanced solid tumor such as melanoma, head and neck, liver or kidney cancer.

This rearrangement joins TRBV6-1 to TRBJ1-5, with a tentative D call TRBD1 (6 bases). V gave up 2 bases and J gave up 5 bases, with 10 bases separating them. This CDR3 contains 14 residues. CDR1 and CDR2 from the germline V gene are MNHNS and SASEGT. CDR3: CASSEMTGYQPQHF. The DNA for the CDR3 is TGTGCCAGCAGTGAAATGACAGGTTATCAGCCCCAGCATTTT.

The chain links TRBV29-1 to TRBJ2-1; no clear D. Trimming took 5 bases from V and 7 from J, leaving 18 bases between them. The length of the CDR3 is 14 residues. Germline CDR1 SQVTM, CDR2 ANQGSEA. This CDR3 reads CSVSNGQRRNEQFF. Written as DNA, the CDR3 is TGCAGCGTTTCAAACGGTCAACGGAGAAATGAGCAGTTCTTC.

CDR3 protein: CASSSAASYEQYF. DNA for the CDR3: TGTGCCAGCAGCTCGGCAGCCTCCTACGAGCAGTACTTC. This chain uses TRBV7-9 with TRBJ2-7; D gene ambiguous. This CDR3 has 13 amino acids. CDR1 is SEHNR and CDR2 is FQNEAQ in the germline V gene (reference sequence). With 4 bases removed from V and 0 bases from J, the gap between germline ends came to 7 bases.

V and J are TRBV7-9 and TRBJ2-7; D unclear. V was clipped by 4 bases and J by 7 bases, with 17 bases between them. The CDR3 runs 14 residues. Germline-derived CDR1 and CDR2 are SEHNR and FQNEAQ (reference sequence). The CDR3, as DNA: TGTGCCAGCAGCTCCCCCCCGCCGGACCGAGAGCAGTACTTC. Its protein product is CASSSPPPDREQYF.

This clone came up once. The J gene is TRBJ2-3, the V gene TRBV7-9; 9 bases align to TRBD2. The germline CDR1 and CDR2 sequences are SEHNR and FQNEAQ (reference sequence). This CDR3 region has 15 residues. J lost 0 bases, V lost 5 bases, and 3 bases had no gene match. In DNA form, the CDR3 reads TGTGCCAGCAGCACCGGGACTAGCAGCACAGATACGCAGTATTTT. As protein: CASSTGTSSTDTQYF. Filled out from reference TRBV7-9 and TRBJ2-3, the complete variable domain reads DTGVSQNPRHKITKRGQNVTFRCDPISEHNRLYWYRQTLGQGPEFLTYFQNEAQLEKSRLLSDRFSAERPKGSFSTLEIQRTEQGDSAMYLCASSTGTSSTDTQYFGPGTRLTVL.